This T cell receptor (beta chain) is drawn from a study of CD8 T cells in ankylosing spondylitis. From germline, CDR1 is MNHEY and CDR2 SVGEGT. V lost 0 bases and J 6 bases, leaving 9 bases between the germline ends. The CDR3 is made up of 14 amino acids. TCRdb passed the 5' RACE reads through MiXCR, listing each CDR3 protein once. The table records just over 300,000 distinct CDR3 sequences, around 20% of them present only once. Only a few counts were recorded for this clonotype. The sample taken for sequencing was blood, either unsorted or a sorted T cell fraction (not recorded which). The clonotype was recovered from a female donor with ankylosing spondylitis or in good health (not recorded which). The chain carries TRBV6-2 or TRBV6-3 and TRBJ2-1; D is undetermined. The CDR3 bases are TGTGCCAGCAGTTACTCGGACCGACCCAATGAGCAGTTCTTC. It is translated as CASSYSDRPNEQFF.